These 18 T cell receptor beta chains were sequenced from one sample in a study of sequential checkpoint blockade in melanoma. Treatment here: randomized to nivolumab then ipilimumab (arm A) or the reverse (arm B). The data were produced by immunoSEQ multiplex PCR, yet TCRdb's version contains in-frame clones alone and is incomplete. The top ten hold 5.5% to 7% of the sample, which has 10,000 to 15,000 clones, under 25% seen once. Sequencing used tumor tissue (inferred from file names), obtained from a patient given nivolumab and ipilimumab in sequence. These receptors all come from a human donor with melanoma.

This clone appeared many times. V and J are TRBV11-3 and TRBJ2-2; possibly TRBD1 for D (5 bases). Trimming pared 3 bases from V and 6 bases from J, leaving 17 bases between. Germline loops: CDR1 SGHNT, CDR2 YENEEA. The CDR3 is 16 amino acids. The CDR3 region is CASSLAQGRSAGELFF. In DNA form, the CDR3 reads TGTGCCAGCAGCTTGGCCCAGGGCAGGTCCGCCGGGGAGCTGTTTTTT.

DNA of the CDR3: TGTGCCAGCAGTGTCGGACAGAGCTCCTACGAGCAGTACTTC. Its translation: CASSVGQSSYEQYF. V is TRBV9 and J is TRBJ2-7; perhaps TRBD1 as D (6 bases). The V gene lost 5 bases and the J gene lost 0 bases, with 12 bases spanning the gap. Germline values: CDR1 SGDLS, CDR2 YYNGEE. The CDR3 has 14 amino acids.

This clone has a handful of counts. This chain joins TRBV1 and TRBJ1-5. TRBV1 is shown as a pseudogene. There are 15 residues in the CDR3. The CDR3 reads CASSPSGGRFQPQHF. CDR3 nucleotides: TGCGCCAGCAGCCCCAGCGGGGGGCGGTTTCAGCCCCAGCATTTT.

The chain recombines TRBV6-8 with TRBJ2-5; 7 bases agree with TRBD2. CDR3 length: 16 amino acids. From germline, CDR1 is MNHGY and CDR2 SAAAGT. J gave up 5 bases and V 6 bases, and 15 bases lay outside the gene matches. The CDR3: CASRRPSAGALETQYF. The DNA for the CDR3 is TGTGCCAGCAGGCGCCCGTCGGCGGGAGCTTTGGAGACCCAGTACTTC.

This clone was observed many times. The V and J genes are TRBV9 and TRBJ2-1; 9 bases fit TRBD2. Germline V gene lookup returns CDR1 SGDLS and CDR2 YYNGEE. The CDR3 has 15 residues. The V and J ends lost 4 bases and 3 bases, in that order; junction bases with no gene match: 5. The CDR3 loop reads CASSTGLADYNEQFF. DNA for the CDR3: TGTGCCAGCAGCACGGGACTAGCCGACTACAATGAGCAGTTCTTC.

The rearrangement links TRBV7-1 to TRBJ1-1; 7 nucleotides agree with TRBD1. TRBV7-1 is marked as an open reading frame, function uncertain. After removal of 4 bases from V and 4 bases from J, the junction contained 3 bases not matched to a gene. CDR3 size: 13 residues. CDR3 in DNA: TGTGCCAGCAGCTGGGGACAGAGCACTGAAGCTTTCTTT. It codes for CASSWGQSTEAFF.

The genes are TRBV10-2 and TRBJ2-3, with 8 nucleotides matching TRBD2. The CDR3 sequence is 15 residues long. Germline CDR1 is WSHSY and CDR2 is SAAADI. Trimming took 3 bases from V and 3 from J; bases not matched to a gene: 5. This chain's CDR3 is CASSDSGGHTDTQYF. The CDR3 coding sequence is TGCGCCAGCAGTGACAGCGGGGGCCATACAGATACGCAGTATTTT.

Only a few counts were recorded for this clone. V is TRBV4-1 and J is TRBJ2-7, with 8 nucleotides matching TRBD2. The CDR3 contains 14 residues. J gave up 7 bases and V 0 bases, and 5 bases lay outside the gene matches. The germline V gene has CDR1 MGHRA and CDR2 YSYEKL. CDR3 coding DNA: TGCGCCAGCAGCCAAGATAGTCTAGCGGGTGAGCAGTACTTC. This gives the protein CASSQDSLAGEQYF.

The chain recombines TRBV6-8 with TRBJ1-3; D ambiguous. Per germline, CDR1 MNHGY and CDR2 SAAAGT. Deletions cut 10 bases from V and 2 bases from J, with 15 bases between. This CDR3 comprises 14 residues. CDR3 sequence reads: CAISMGGTGNTIYF. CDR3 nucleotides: TGTGCCATCAGCATGGGAGGCACTGGAAACACCATATATTTT.

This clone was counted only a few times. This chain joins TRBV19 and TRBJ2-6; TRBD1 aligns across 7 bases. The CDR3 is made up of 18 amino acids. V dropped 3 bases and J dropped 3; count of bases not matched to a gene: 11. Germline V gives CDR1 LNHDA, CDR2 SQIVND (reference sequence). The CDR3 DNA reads TGTGCCAGTAGTATTACCAACAGGGGTGCGGGTGGGGCCAACGTCCTGACTTTC. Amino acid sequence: CASSITNRGAGGANVLTF.

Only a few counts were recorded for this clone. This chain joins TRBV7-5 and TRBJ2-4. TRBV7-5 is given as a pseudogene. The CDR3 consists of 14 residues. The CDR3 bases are TGTGTCAGAAGCTTAGTACGGGCGAAAAACATTCAGTACTTC. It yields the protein CVRSLVRAKNIQYF.

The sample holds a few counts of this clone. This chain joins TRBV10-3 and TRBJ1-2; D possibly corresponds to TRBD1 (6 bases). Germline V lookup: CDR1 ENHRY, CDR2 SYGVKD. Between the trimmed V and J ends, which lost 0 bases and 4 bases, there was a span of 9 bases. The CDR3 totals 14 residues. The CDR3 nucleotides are TGTGCCATCAGTGAGTCCGGGGGGCTCTATGGCTACACCTTC. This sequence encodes CAISESGGLYGYTF.

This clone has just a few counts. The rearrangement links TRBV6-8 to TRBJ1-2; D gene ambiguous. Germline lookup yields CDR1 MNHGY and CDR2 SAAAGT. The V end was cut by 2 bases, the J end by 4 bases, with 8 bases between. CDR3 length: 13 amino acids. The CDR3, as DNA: TGTGCCAGCAGTTACGGGCCGGGCTATGGCTACACCTTC. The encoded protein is CASSYGPGYGYTF.

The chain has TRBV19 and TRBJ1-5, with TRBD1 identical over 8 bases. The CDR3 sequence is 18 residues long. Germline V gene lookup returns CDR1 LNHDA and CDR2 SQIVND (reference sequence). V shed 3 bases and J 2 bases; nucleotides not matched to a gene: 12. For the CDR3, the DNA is TGTGCCAGTAGTATTTCCCCGGCAGGGGGCATCGGCAATCAGCCCCAGCATTTT. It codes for CASSISPAGGIGNQPQHF.

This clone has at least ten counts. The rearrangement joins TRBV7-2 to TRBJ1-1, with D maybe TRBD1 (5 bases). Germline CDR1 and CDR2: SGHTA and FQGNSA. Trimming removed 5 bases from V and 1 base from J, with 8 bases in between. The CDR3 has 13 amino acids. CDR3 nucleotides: TGTGCCAGCAGCGGGACGGAGAACACTGAAGCTTTCTTT. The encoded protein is CASSGTENTEAFF.

The CDR3 coding sequence is TGTGCCAGCAGTCCCCCGAGGGAAAACATTCAGTACTTC. Its translation is CASSPPRENIQYF. The J gene is TRBJ2-4, the V gene TRBV28; D might be TRBD2 (5 bases). V was cut by 5 bases and J by 5 bases, with 10 bases left in between. The germline gives CDR1 MDHEN, CDR2 SYDVKM. The length of the CDR3 is 13 residues.

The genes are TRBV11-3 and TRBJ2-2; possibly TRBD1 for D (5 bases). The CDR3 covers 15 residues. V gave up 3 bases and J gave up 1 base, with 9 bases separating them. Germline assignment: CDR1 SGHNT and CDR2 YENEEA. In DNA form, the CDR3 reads TGTGCCAGCAGCTTTGACAGTTTGAACACCGGGGAGCTGTTTTTT. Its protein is CASSFDSLNTGELFF.

DNA of the CDR3: TGTGCCAGCAGTTTCGGGATAAGGTCGGGAGAAAAACTGTTTTTT. This gives the protein CASSFGIRSGEKLFF. The rearrangement uses TRBV28 and TRBJ1-4; D is ambiguous. Germline lookup yields CDR1 MDHEN and CDR2 SYDVKM. The CDR3 has 15 amino acids. V was cut by 3 bases and J by 8 bases, with 16 bases left in between.